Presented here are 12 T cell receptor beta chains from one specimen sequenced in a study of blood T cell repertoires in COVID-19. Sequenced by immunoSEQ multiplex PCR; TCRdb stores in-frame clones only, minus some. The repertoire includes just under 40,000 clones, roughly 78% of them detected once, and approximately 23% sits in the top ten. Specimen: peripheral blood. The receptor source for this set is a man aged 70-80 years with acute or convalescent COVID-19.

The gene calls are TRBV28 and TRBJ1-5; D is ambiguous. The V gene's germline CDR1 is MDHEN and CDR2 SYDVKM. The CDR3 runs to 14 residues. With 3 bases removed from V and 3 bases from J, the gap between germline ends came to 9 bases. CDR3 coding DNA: TGTGCCAGCAGTTTCGGAGGTAACAATCAGCCCCAGCATTTT. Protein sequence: CASSFGGNNQPQHF. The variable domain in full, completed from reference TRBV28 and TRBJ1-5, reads DVKVTQSSRYLVKRTGEKVFLECVQDMDHENMFWYRQDPGLGLRLIYFSYDVKMKEKGDIPEGYSVSREKKERFSLILESASTNQTSMYLCASSFGGNNQPQHFGDGTRLSIL.

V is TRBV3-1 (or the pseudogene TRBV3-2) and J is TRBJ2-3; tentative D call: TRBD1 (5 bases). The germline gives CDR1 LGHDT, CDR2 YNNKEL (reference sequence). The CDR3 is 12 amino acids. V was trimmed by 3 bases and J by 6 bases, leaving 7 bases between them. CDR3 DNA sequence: TGTGCCAGCAGCCACAGGGTGGATACGCAGTATTTT. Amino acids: CASSHRVDTQYF.

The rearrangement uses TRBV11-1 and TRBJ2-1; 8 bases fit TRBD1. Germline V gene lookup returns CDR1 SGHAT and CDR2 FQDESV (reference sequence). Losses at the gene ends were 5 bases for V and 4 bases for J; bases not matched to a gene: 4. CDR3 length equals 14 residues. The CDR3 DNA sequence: TGTGCCAGCAGCCCAGGGACAGGATACAATGAGCAGTTCTTC. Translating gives CASSPGTGYNEQFF.

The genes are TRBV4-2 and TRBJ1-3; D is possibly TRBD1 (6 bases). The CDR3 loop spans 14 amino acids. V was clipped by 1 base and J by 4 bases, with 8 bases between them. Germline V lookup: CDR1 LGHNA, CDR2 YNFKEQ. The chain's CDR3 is CASSQGTDGNTIYF. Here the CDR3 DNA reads TGTGCCAGCAGCCAAGGGACAGACGGAAACACCATATATTTT.

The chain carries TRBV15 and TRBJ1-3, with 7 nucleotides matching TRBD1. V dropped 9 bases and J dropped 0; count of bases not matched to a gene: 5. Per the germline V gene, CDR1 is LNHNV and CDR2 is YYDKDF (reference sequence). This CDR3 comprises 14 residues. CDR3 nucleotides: TGTGCCACTAGGAGACAGGGCTCTGGAAACACCATATATTTT. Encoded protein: CATRRQGSGNTIYF.

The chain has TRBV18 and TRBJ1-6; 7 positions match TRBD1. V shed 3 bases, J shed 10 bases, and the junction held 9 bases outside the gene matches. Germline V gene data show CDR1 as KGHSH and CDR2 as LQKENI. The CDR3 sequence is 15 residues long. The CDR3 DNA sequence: TGTGCCAGCTCACCCCAGACAGGGAAAGGATCACCCCTCCACTTT. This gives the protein CASSPQTGKGSPLHF. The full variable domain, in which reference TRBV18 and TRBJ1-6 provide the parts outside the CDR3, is NAGVMQNPRHLVRRRGQEARLRCSPMKGHSHVYWYRQLPEEGLKFMVYLQKENIIDESGMPKERFSAEFPKEGPSILRIQQVVRGDSAAYFCASSPQTGKGSPLHFGNGTRLTVT.

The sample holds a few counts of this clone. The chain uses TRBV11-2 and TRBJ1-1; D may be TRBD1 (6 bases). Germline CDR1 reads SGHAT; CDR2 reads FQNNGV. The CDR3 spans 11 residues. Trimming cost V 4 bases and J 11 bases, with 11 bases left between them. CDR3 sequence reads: CASSSTGFAFF. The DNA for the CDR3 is TGTGCCAGCAGCTCCACAGGGTTTGCTTTCTTT.

The CDR3 bases are TGTGCCAGCAGGACCGGGACAGGGAGTGAAAAACTGTTTTTT. Amino acids: CASRTGTGSEKLFF. The chain uses TRBV27 and TRBJ1-4; the match to TRBD1 covers 9 bases. Germline CDR1 reads MNHEY; CDR2 reads SMNVEV (reference sequence). With V trimmed by 6 bases and J by 7 bases, 6 bases remained unmatched. The CDR3 runs to 14 residues.

The DNA of the CDR3 is TGTGCCAGCAGCGCGGCCGGGACTAGCGGGAGAACCAACTCTGGGGCCAACGTCCTGACTTTC. As protein: CASSAAGTSGRTNSGANVLTF. This chain joins TRBV2 and TRBJ2-6; the match to TRBD2 covers 14 bases. CDR3 length: 21 amino acids. Trimming cost V 6 bases and J 0 bases; bases outside gene matches: 13. In germline, CDR1 is SNHLY, CDR2 FYNNEI.

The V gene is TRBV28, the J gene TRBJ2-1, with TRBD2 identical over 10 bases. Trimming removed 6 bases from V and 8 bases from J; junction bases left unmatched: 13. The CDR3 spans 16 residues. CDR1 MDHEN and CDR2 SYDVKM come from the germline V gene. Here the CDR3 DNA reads TGTGCCAGCAGCCCACCCCGAGCGGGAGGGCTCTATGAGCAGTTCTTC. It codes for CASSPPRAGGLYEQFF. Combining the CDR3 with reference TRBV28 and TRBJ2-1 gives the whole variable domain DVKVTQSSRYLVKRTGEKVFLECVQDMDHENMFWYRQDPGLGLRLIYFSYDVKMKEKGDIPEGYSVSREKKERFSLILESASTNQTSMYLCASSPPRAGGLYEQFFGPGTRLTVL.

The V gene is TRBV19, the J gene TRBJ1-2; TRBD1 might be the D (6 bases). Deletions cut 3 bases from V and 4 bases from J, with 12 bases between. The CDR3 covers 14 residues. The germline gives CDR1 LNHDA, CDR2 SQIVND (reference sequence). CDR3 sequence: CASSIAGASYGYTF. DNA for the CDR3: TGTGCCAGTAGTATCGCGGGGGCGAGCTATGGCTACACCTTC.

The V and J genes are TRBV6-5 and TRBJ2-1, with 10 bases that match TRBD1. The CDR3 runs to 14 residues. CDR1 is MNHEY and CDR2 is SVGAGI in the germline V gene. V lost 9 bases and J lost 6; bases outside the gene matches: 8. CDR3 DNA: TGTGCCAGTTGTCGGGACAGGGGTTCCAATGAGCAGTTCTTC. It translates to CASCRDRGSNEQFF.